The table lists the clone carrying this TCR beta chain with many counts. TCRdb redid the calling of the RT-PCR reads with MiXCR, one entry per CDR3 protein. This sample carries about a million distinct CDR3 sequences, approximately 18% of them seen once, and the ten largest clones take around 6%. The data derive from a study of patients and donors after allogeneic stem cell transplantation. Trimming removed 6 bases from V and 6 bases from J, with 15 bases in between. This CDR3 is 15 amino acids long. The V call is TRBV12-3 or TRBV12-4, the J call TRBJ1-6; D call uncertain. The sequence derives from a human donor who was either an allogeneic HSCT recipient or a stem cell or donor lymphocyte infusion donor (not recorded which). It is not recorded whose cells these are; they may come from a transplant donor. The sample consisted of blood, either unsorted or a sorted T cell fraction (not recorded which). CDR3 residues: CASSRRTAINSPLHF. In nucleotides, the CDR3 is TGTGCCAGCAGCCGACGGACGGCGATTAATTCACCCCTCCACTTT.